What follows are 8 T cell receptor beta chains derived from one specimen sequenced in a study of blood T cell repertoires in COVID-19. TCRdb's table, derived via immunoSEQ multiplex PCR, lists solely in-frame clones and lacks some. This repertoire shows tens of thousands of clones, 70% to 85% found once; its top ten account for just over 40%. Sequencing was performed on peripheral blood. Every receptor here comes from a human donor in a cohort sampled during active COVID-19.

The V and J genes are TRBV6-5 and TRBJ1-1, with a tentative D call TRBD1 (5 bases). Trimming removed 1 base at V and 2 bases at J, with 8 bases between. Germline V gives CDR1 MNHEY, CDR2 SVGAGI. This CDR3 is 14 amino acids long. The chain's CDR3 is CASSYYQGNTEAFF. CDR3 bases: TGTGCCAGCAGTTACTATCAGGGAAACACTGAAGCTTTCTTT.

The rearrangement uses TRBV20-1 and TRBJ2-7; maybe TRBD2 (5 bases). Germline lookup yields CDR1 DFQATT and CDR2 SNEGSKA (reference sequence). This CDR3 comprises 12 residues. V lost 3 bases to trimming and J lost 3 bases, with 9 bases between them. The CDR3 region is CSASPSYYEQYF. CDR3 nucleotides: TGCAGTGCTAGTCCTAGCTACTACGAGCAGTACTTC.

This rearrangement joins TRBV19 to TRBJ2-1; 14 bases agree with TRBD2. The CDR3 loop spans 18 amino acids. Per germline, CDR1 LNHDA and CDR2 SQIVND (reference sequence). The V gene end was trimmed by 5 bases and the J gene end by 0 bases; junction bases not matched to a gene: 6. The CDR3 bases are TGTGCCAGTAGTGCCGGACTAGCGGGGGGACTCTCCTACAATGAGCAGTTCTTC. As protein: CASSAGLAGGLSYNEQFF.

This clone was seen a few times. The CDR3 reads CASSLPGQVYTEAFF. In nucleotides, the CDR3 is TGTGCCAGCTCACTGCCGGGACAGGTATACACTGAAGCTTTCTTT. This chain connects TRBV18 to TRBJ1-1; 8 nucleotides agree with TRBD1. The CDR3 runs 15 residues. V was pared by 4 bases and J by 3 bases, with 7 bases of the junction left unmatched. CDR1 is KGHSH and CDR2 is LQKENI in the germline V gene.

This chain connects TRBV28 to TRBJ1-2; D not certain. The CDR3 length is 14 residues. Germline CDR1 reads MDHEN; CDR2 reads SYDVKM. Trimming shortened V by 6 bases and J by 8 bases, and 19 bases separated the two germline ends. The chain's CDR3 is CASSLVVGAPGYTF. CDR3 nucleotides: TGTGCCAGCAGCTTAGTTGTGGGCGCGCCCGGCTACACCTTC.

V usage is TRBV27 and J usage is TRBJ1-1, with TRBD1 identical over 10 bases. This CDR3 comprises 17 residues. Per germline, CDR1 MNHEY and CDR2 SMNVEV (reference sequence). After removal of 6 bases from V and 2 bases from J, the junction contained 12 bases not matched to a gene. Here the CDR3 reads CASSARQGAVINTEAFF. CDR3 nucleotide sequence: TGTGCCAGCAGCGCCCGACAGGGGGCGGTGATTAACACTGAAGCTTTCTTT.

The CDR3 loop reads CASRGLGPGISGANVLTF. The CDR3 region has the DNA TGTGCCAGCCGGGGGTTGGGCCCCGGGATCTCTGGGGCCAACGTCCTGACTTTC. This chain links TRBV27 with TRBJ2-6; D is perhaps TRBD2 (6 bases). The CDR3 is 18 residues long. The germline V gene has CDR1 MNHEY and CDR2 SMNVEV (reference sequence). V was pared by 8 bases and J by 0 bases, with 20 bases between.

The V call is TRBV2, the J call TRBJ2-5; 8 nucleotides agree with TRBD2. Losses at the gene ends were 6 bases for V and 1 base for J; bases not matched to a gene: 7. Germline CDR1 and CDR2: SNHLY and FYNNEI. CDR3 length: 15 residues. The CDR3 here is CASSSPRGAQETQYF. CDR3 sequence (DNA): TGTGCCAGCAGCTCACCGCGGGGGGCCCAAGAGACCCAGTACTTC.